The sequence of this T cell receptor (beta chain) was determined in a study of T cells in Graves' hyperthyroidism and ophthalmopathy. Findings of the study overall: Most thyroid clonotypes expanded above 0.001 appeared in blood too. For ophthalmopathy, model prediction preceded onset by a median approximately 6 months.

This clonotype occurred many times. What it recognizes is unknown. RNA transcripts yielded amplified TCR beta CDR3 regions. TCR CDR3 underwent first-round RT-PCR with the HTBI primer set. TCRdb reprocessed the multiplex PCR reads with MiXCR, giving one entry per CDR3 protein. Of some 460,000 distinct CDR3 sequences listed, around 14% are singletons. There are 15 residues in the CDR3. V lost 7 bases and J lost 5; bases outside the gene matches: 13. CDR1 is LNHDA, CDR2 SQIVND, per germline (reference sequence). The sequenced sample was blood. This chain links TRBV19 with TRBJ2-5; 7 nucleotides match TRBD2. The receptor's source is a woman aged 18 to 35 with Graves' hyperthyroidism. The CDR3 loop reads CASNVGGGTGETQYF. The CDR3 nucleotides are TGTGCCAGTAACGTCGGGGGAGGGACGGGTGAGACCCAGTACTTC. The full variable domain, its missing parts supplied by reference TRBV19 and TRBJ2-5, is DGGITQSPKYLFRKEGQNVTLSCEQNLNHDAMYWYRQDPGQGLRLIYYSQIVNDFQKGDIAEGYSVSREKKESFPLTVTSAQKNPTAFYLCASNVGGGTGETQYFGPGTRLLVL.